The TCR beta chain under discussion was sequenced for a study of shared clonotypes between healthy human individuals. Only CD45RO-negative cells positively selected for CCR7 counted as naive CD8 cells, so terminally differentiated effector memory CD45RA+ cells were excluded. Findings and caveats of the study: A few donors held about 4.6% of naive CD4 clonotypes in common.

Notes on this clone: Its specificity is unknown.

This CDR3 region has 14 residues. V was clipped by 5 bases and J by 3 bases, with 11 bases between them. Germline loops: CDR1 SGHVS, CDR2 FNYEAQ. Only in-frame clones appear in the TCRdb table, and some are missing; sequencing was by immunoSEQ multiplex PCR. The sample carries roughly 2 million clones, approximately 95% recorded once. The TCR comes from a man aged 18 to 29 in good health. The gene calls are TRBV7-6 and TRBJ2-1, with D perhaps TRBD2 (5 bases). Sequencing was performed on naive CD8+ T cells sorted from blood. The CDR3 protein is CASSDPEGYNEQFF. The CDR3 DNA reads TGTGCCAGCAGCGATCCCGAGGGCTACAATGAGCAGTTCTTC.